The count of the clone carrying this T cell receptor (beta chain) is one. Looked up from germline, CDR1 is WSHSY and CDR2 is SAAADI. The CDR3 spans 13 residues. The V and J ends lost 3 bases and 5 bases respectively, with 10 bases between them. The data belong to a study of T cells in narcolepsy. Generated by immunoSEQ multiplex PCR, the TCRdb table keeps only in-frame clones and is missing some. The table includes roughly 18,000 clones, 86% detected once. This receptor was taken from a human donor in good health. This chain uses TRBV10-2 with TRBJ1-1; D possibly corresponds to TRBD1 (5 bases). The sample taken for sequencing was memory (CD45RA-) CD4+ T cells from blood. The CDR3 region has the DNA TGCGCCAGCAGTGAAAGGGGAGTGACTGAAGCTTTCTTT. Translated, it gives CASSERGVTEAFF.